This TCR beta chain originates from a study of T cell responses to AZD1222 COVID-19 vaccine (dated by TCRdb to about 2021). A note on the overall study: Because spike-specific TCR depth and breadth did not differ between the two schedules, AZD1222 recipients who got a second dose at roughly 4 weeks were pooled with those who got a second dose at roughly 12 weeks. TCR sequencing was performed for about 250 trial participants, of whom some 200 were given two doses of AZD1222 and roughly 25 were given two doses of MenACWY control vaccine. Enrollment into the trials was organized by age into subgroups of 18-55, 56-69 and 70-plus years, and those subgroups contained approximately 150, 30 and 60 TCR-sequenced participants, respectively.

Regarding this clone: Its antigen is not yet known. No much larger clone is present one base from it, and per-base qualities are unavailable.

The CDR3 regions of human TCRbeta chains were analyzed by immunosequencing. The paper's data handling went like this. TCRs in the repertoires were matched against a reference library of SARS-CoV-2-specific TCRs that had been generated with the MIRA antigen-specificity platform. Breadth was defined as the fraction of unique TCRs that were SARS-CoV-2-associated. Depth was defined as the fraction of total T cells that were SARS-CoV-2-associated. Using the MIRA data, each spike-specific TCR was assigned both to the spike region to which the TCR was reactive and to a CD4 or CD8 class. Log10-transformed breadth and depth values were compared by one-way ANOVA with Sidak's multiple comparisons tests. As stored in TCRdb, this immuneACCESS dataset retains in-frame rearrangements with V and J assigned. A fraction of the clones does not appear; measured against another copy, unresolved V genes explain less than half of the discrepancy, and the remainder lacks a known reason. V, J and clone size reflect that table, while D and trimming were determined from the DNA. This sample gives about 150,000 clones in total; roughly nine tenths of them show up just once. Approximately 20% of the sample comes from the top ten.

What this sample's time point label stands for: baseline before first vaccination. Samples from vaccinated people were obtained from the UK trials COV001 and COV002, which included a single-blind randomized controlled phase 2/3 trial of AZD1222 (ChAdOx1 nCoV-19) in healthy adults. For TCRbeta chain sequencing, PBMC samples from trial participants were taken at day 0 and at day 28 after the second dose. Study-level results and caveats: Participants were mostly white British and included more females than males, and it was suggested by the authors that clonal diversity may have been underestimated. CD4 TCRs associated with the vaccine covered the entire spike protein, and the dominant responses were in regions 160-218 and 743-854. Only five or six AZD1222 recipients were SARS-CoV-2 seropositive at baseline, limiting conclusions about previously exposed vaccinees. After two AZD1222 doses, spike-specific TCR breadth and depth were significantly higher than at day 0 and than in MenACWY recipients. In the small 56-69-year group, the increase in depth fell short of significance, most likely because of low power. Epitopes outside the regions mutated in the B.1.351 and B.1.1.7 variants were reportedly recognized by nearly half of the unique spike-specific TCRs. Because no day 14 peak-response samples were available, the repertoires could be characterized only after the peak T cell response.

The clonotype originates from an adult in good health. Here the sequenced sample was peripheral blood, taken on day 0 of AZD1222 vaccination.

The CDR3 protein sequence reads: CASSEALATDTQYF. The bases are TGTGCCAGCAGTGAAGCGCTGGCCACAGATACGCAGTATTTT. The sequence joins TRBV2 to TRBJ2-3; no D gene call is confident. The germline V gene encodes CDR1 SNHLY and CDR2 FYNNEI. The CDR3 numbers 14 residues from cysteine through phenylalanine. The DNA shown is the 42-base CDR3, in frame from base 1. V is cut by 0 bases and J by 2 bases, and the space between the germline ends is 6 bases.